This T cell receptor (beta chain) was recorded in a study of T-cell reconstitution after alpha-beta-depleted transplantation in children. This clonotype was detected ten times or more. Unique molecular identifiers were built into the TCRbeta library. MiXCR, run by TCRdb on the PCR reads, gives a single entry per CDR3 protein. This sample has hundreds of thousands of distinct CDR3 sequences, with roughly a tenth found just once. Germline values: CDR1 SQVTM, CDR2 ANQGSEA. The CDR3 length is 12 residues. With 8 bases removed from V and 2 bases from J, the gap between germline ends came to 11 bases. The chain combines TRBV29-1 with TRBJ2-3; D unresolved. The starting material was PBMCs from the stem cell graft donor, obtained from the stem cell graft. The source is a human donor who donated a stem cell graft to a child with acute myeloid leukemia. The CDR3 DNA reads as TGCAGCCTTTCTCCCTTCACAGATACGCAGTATTTT. Translation: CSLSPFTDTQYF.